This section outlines one TCR beta chain sequence together with its context. This entry is derived from a study of blood T cell repertoires in COVID-19. Across the study: Samples representing acute and convalescent COVID-19 were sourced from the United States, Italy and Spain. Sample material is recorded as cDNA or gDNA derived from T cells, B-cell-depleted T cells, or PBMCs.

TCRdb's table, derived via immunoSEQ multiplex PCR, lists solely in-frame clones and lacks some. The profile shows roughly 210,000 clones, approximately 80% of them singletons. Germline CDR1 is SNHLY and CDR2 is FYNNEI. This CDR3 spans 15 amino acids. Trimming removed 8 bases from V and 4 bases from J, with 20 bases in between. This clonotype was obtained from an elderly woman with COVID-19, enrolled during active disease. The chain recombines TRBV2 with TRBJ1-1; D unresolved. Source material: peripheral blood. CDR3 nucleotides: TGTGCCAGCGTCCCAACACCCCTTCCAGGCACTGAAGCTTTCTTT. It codes for CASVPTPLPGTEAFF.